Below, 11 T cell receptor beta chains from the same sample are listed, as sequenced in a study of control samples from healthy donors and cancer patients. Sequencing was performed with immunoSEQ multiplex PCR; in TCRdb, only in-frame clones are kept and a portion is missing. The table has approximately 150,000 clones, about 89% seen once. Specimen: blood. The receptor source for this set is a young man in good health.

The genes are TRBV27 and TRBJ2-3, with D possibly TRBD2 on 7 matching bases. The CDR3 consists of 16 residues. The ends were cut back, 2 bases at V and 2 bases at J, with 14 bases in the middle. The germline CDR1 and CDR2 sequences are MNHEY and SMNVEV (reference sequence). CDR3 amino acids: CASSLEGGRLTDTQYF. CDR3 sequence (DNA): TGTGCCAGCAGTTTAGAGGGGGGGCGCCTCACAGATACGCAGTATTTT.

The gene calls are TRBV19 and TRBJ1-2; D is ambiguous. From germline, CDR1 is LNHDA and CDR2 SQIVND (reference sequence). V was shortened by 5 bases and J by 1 base, with 11 bases between the two germline ends. This CDR3 has 14 residues. Here the CDR3 reads CASSPSGVNYGYTF. CDR3 coding DNA: TGTGCCAGTAGTCCAAGTGGGGTTAACTATGGCTACACCTTC. Drawing the rest from reference TRBV19 and TRBJ1-2, the complete variable domain is DGGITQSPKYLFRKEGQNVTLSCEQNLNHDAMYWYRQDPGQGLRLIYYSQIVNDFQKGDIAEGYSVSREKKESFPLTVTSAQKNPTAFYLCASSPSGVNYGYTFGSGTRLTVV.

The chain uses TRBV7-8 and TRBJ2-7, with 12 nucleotides matching TRBD2. This CDR3 region has 15 residues. The V gene end was trimmed by 5 bases and the J gene end by 6 bases; junction bases not matched to a gene: 8. CDR1 is SGHVS and CDR2 is FQNEAQ in the germline V gene. In DNA form, the CDR3 reads TGTGCCAGCAGCCTCGAGAGACTAGCGGGAGCCGAGCAGTACTTC. Translating it yields CASSLERLAGAEQYF.

This rearrangement joins TRBV14 to TRBJ1-2; D ambiguous. This CDR3 spans 16 amino acids. Germline CDR1 reads SGHDN; CDR2 reads FVKESK. V was pared by 0 bases and J by 10 bases, with 21 bases between. In DNA, the CDR3 is TGTGCCAGCAGCCAAGATGCGGCAGGACCCACTAGCGACTACACCTTC. Translation gives CASSQDAAGPTSDYTF.

V gene TRBV19 combines with J gene TRBJ1-5; tentatively, D is TRBD1 (5 bases). Per germline, CDR1 LNHDA and CDR2 SQIVND (reference sequence). Trimming took off 5 bases at V and 5 bases at J, with 13 bases between the two ends. The CDR3 is 14 residues long. This chain's CDR3 is CASSPPGRHQPQHF. As DNA, the CDR3 is TGTGCCAGTAGTCCCCCAGGGAGGCATCAGCCCCAGCATTTT.

This chain joins TRBV19 and TRBJ2-2, with 7 bases fitting TRBD2. Germline loops: CDR1 LNHDA, CDR2 SQIVND (reference sequence). The CDR3 is 16 amino acids. V lost 8 bases, J lost 0 bases, and 9 bases stayed unmatched. The CDR3 nucleotides read TGTGCCAGTGGGGAGGGGAGTGTGACGAACACCGGGGAGCTGTTTTTT. It specifies CASGEGSVTNTGELFF.

The rearrangement links TRBV4-1 to TRBJ2-1; the D gene could be TRBD1 or TRBD2 (7 bases each). Trimming left V 1 base short and J 8 bases short, with 18 bases between. The CDR3 consists of 16 residues. Germline values: CDR1 MGHRA, CDR2 YSYEKL. CDR3 in amino acids: CASSQVEPGGVDEQFF. Written as DNA, the CDR3 is TGCGCCAGCAGCCAAGTAGAGCCAGGGGGGGTCGATGAGCAGTTCTTC.

As concerns this clone: The sample carries other DNA sequences with the same CDR3. The V and J genes are TRBV9 and TRBJ1-1; D is ambiguous. This CDR3 contains 13 residues. Germline V gene data show CDR1 as SGDLS and CDR2 as YYNGEE. V was trimmed by 0 bases and J by 2 bases, leaving 5 bases between them. The CDR3 bases are TGTGCCAGCAGCGTAGAGGGTAACACTGAAGCTTTCTTT. This sequence encodes CASSVEGNTEAFF.

V and J are TRBV7-2 and TRBJ2-7, with 8 bases matching TRBD2. Germline CDR1 SGHTA, CDR2 FQGNSA. This CDR3 is 15 amino acids long. Unmatched junction bases numbered 11, after V lost 3 bases and J lost 7 bases. The CDR3: CASSFGRERTGEQYF. The CDR3 DNA sequence: TGTGCCAGCAGCTTCGGGAGGGAGCGAACGGGTGAGCAGTACTTC.

The V and J genes are TRBV27 and TRBJ2-6, with D unclear. Germline loops: CDR1 MNHEY, CDR2 SMNVEV (reference sequence). The CDR3 is 16 residues long. V dropped 1 base and J dropped 0 bases, with 7 bases sitting between them. The DNA of the CDR3 is TGTGCCAGCAGTTTATACAGACCCTCTGGGGCCAACGTCCTGACTTTC. Translating it yields CASSLYRPSGANVLTF.

In nucleotides, the CDR3 is TGTGCCAGCAGGCATCCGGGACTAGCGACGAAGACCCAGTACTTC. Translation gives CASRHPGLATKTQYF. The chain joins TRBV2 to TRBJ2-5; 10 nucleotides agree with TRBD2. V was clipped by 6 bases and J by 6 bases; unmatched bases: 10. The V gene's germline CDR1 is SNHLY and CDR2 FYNNEI. This CDR3 contains 15 residues.